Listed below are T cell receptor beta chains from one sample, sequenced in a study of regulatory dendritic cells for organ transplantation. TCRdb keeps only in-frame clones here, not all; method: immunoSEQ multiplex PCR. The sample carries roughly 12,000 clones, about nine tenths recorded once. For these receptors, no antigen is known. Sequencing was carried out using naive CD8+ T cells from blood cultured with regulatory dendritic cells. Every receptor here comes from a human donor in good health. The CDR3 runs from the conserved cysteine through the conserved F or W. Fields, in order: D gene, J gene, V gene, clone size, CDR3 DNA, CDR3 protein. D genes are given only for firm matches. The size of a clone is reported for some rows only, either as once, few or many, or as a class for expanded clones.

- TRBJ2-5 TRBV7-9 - TGTGCCAGCATGGGGACCGATGGTAGATCTCCCATCCAAGAGACCCAGTACTTC CASMGTDGRSPIQETQYF
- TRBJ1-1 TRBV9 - TGTGCCAGCAGCGTTGGCCTCGGGGCTGAAGCTTTCTTT CASSVGLGAEAFF
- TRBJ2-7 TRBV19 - TGTGCCAGTAGTGCCAGCTCCTACGAGCAGTACTTC CASSASSYEQYF
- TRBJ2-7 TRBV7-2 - TGTGCCAGCAGCCTAATTGTTCAGGGAGGGGGCGAGCAGTACTTC CASSLIVQGGGEQYF
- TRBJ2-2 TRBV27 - TGTGCCAGCAGTTTAGGCGCCGGGGATTTGGGGTACACCGGGGAGCTGTTTTTT CASSLGAGDLGYTGELFF
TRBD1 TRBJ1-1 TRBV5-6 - TGTGCCAGCAGCTTCGGACAGGGGGCGAAAGCTTTCTTT CASSFGQGAKAFF
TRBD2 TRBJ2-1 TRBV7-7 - TGTGCTAGCAGCTTTCGGGAGGACAATGAGCAGTTCTTC CASSFREDNEQFF
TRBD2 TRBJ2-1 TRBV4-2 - TGTGCCAGCAGCCAAGATCCTAGCGGGGGATCCTACAATGAGCAGTTCTTC CASSQDPSGGSYNEQFF
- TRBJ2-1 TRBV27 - TGTGCCAGCAGTTGGAACAATGAGCAGTTCTTC CASSWNNEQFF
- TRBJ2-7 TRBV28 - TGTGCCAGCAGCCCTTCGGGCGGATATTCCTACGAGCAGTACTTC CASSPSGGYSYEQYF
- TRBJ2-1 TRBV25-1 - TGTGCCACACAGGGTGGCGAGCAGTTCTTC CATQGGEQFF
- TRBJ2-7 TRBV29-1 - TGCAGCGTACGTATGGCCCGACAGGGACTCTCCTACGAGCAGTACTTC CSVRMARQGLSYEQYF
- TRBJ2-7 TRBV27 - TGTGCCAGCAGAGATGCAGGCCCCTACGAGCAGTACTTC CASRDAGPYEQYF
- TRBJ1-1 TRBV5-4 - TGTGCCAGCAGCTTGGGCAGGTTGAACACTGAAGCTTTCTTT CASSLGRLNTEAFF
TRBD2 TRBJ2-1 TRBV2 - TGTGCCAGCAGTGAAGAGGGACTAGCGGGGGACGAGCAGTTCTTC CASSEEGLAGDEQFF
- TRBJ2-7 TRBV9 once TGTGCCAGCGGCGCTCGAAACACCTACGAGCAGTACTTC CASGARNTYEQYF
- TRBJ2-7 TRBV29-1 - TGCAGCGTCGGGGGAATAGCCTACGAGCAGTACTTC CSVGGIAYEQYF
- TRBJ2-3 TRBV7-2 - TGTGCCAGCAGCTTAGATTCGGGGGCGGATACGCAGTATTTT CASSLDSGADTQYF
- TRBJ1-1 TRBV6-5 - TGTGCCAGCAGTTACGGTTCCGCCGGCACTGAAGCTTTCTTT CASSYGSAGTEAFF
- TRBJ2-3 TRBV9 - TGTGCCAGCAGCACCACAGATACGCAGTATTTT CASSTTDTQYF
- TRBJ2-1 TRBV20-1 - TGCAGTGCTAGAGCGGACAATGAGCAGTTCTTC CSARADNEQFF
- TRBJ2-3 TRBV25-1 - TGTGCCAGCAGTGAACCGACCACAGATACGCAGTATTTT CASSEPTTDTQYF
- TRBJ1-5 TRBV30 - TGTGCCTGGGCCGAGGGTGTTGGCAATCAGCCCCAGCATTTT CAWAEGVGNQPQHF
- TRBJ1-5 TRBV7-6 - TGTGCCAGCAGCTTATCGGAGGGGGGGGGACCGCGGAATCAGCCCCAGCATTTT CASSLSEGGGPRNQPQHF
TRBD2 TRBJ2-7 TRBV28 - TGTGCCAGCCGAACCGGGGGGGCCTCCTACGAGCAGTACTTC CASRTGGASYEQYF
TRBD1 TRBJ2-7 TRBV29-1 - TGCAGCGTTGAAGCCAGGGGGTTGCTGGTCCCCTACGAGCAGTACTTC CSVEARGLLVPYEQYF
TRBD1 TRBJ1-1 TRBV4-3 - TGCGCCAGCAGCCTCGGAACAGGGGTCGGTACTGAAGCTTTCTTT CASSLGTGVGTEAFF
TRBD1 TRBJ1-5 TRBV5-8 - TGTGCCAGCAGCTTGGTTACAGGGGGGAATCAGCCCCAGCATTTT CASSLVTGGNQPQHF
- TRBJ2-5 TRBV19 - TGTGCCAGTAGTATCGGTTTCCAAGAGACCCAGTACTTC CASSIGFQETQYF
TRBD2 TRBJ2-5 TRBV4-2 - TGTGCCAGCAGCCAACCCCCTAGCGGGGGTAGGGAGACCCAGTACTTC CASSQPPSGGRETQYF
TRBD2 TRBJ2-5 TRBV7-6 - TGTGCCAGCAGCTTATCGGTGGCGGGGGAGGGGGAGACCCAGTACTTC CASSLSVAGEGETQYF
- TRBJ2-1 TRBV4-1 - TGCGCCAGCAGCCAAGATCTAGCCAGGTGGACCTACAATGAGCAGTTCTTC CASSQDLARWTYNEQFF
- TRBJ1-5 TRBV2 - TGTGCCAGCACGAATAGCAATCAGCCCCAGCATTTT CASTNSNQPQHF
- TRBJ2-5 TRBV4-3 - TGCGCCAGCAGCCAAGAAGCGGCCCAAGAGACCCAGTACTTC CASSQEAAQETQYF
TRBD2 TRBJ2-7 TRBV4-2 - TGTGCCAGCAGGGGAGTAGCGGGAGGCAGCTACGAGCAGTACTTC CASRGVAGGSYEQYF
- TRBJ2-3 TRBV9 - TGTGCCAGCAGCGTAGGTGGTAGCCATACAGATACGCAGTATTTT CASSVGGSHTDTQYF
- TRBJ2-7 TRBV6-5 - TGTGCCAGCAGTCAGAATCTCTACGAGCAGTACTTC CASSQNLYEQYF
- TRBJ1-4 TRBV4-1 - TGCGCCAGCAGCGGGGTGGGCTCAAGGGAAAAACTGTTTTTT CASSGVGSREKLFF
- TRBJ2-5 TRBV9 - TGTGCCAGCAGCGTAGTCGGGGACTCGGCCGAGACCCAGTACTTC CASSVVGDSAETQYF
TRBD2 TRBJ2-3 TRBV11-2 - TGTGCCAGCAGCTCGGGACTAGCGGGAGGGGGCACAGATACGCAGTATTTT CASSSGLAGGGTDTQYF
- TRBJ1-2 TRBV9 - TGTGCCAGCAGCGCACGAGGGGCCAAACCGGGAGAACTCTATGGCTACACCTTC CASSARGAKPGELYGYTF
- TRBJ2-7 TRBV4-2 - TGTGCCAGCAGCCAAGGGGACCTCCGCCTTTACGAGCAGTACTTC CASSQGDLRLYEQYF
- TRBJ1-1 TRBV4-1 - TGCGCCAGCAGCCACGGAGGGAACACTGAAGCTTTCTTT CASSHGGNTEAFF
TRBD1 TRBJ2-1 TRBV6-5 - TGTGCCAGCAGTTACTCTCAGGGGGCCTACAATGAGCAGTTCTTC CASSYSQGAYNEQFF
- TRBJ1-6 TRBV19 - TGTGCCAGTAGTATCGGGAGCTCCTATAATTCACCCCTCCACTTT CASSIGSSYNSPLHF
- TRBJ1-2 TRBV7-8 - TGTGCCAGCAGCTTCAGGGGCGTCGGCAACTATGGCTACACCTTC CASSFRGVGNYGYTF
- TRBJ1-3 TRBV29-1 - TGCAGCGTTGCCCGTGGTGAGGGACCTGGAAACACCATATATTTT CSVARGEGPGNTIYF
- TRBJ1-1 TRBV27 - TGTGCCAGCAGTTGGGGCAGAAATCCAACAATCACTGAAGCTTTCTTT CASSWGRNPTITEAFF
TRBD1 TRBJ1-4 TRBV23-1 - TGCGCCAGCAGTACCAGGGGGCGGACTAATGAAAAACTGTTTTTT CASSTRGRTNEKLFF
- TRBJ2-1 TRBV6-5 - TGTGCCAGCAGTTACTCGATTGATTTGGGTGAGCAGTTCTTC CASSYSIDLGEQFF
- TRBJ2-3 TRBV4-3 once TGCGCCAGCAGCCAAGATCTATCCAGGGGCGATACGCAGTATTTT CASSQDLSRGDTQYF
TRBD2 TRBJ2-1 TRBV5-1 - TGCGCCAGCAGCTTGGTCCTCAGGACTAGCGGGAGCTTTGGGTACGAGCAGTTCTTC CASSLVLRTSGSFGYEQFF
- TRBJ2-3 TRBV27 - TGTGCCAGCAGTTCCAGGGATGGGCACACAGATACGCAGTATTTT CASSSRDGHTDTQYF
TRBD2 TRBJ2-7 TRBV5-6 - TGTGCCAGCAGCTCTGTTTTGGCGGGGGGGACCCACGAGCAGTACTTC CASSSVLAGGTHEQYF
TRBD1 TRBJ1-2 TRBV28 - TGTGCCAGCAGTTCCGGTCGACAGGGTTCGGGCTACACCTTC CASSSGRQGSGYTF
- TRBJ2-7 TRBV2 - TGTGCCAGCAGTGAAGGAGGGACGGAGAGCTCCTACGAGCAGTACTTC CASSEGGTESSYEQYF
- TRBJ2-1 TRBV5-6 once TGTGCCAGCAGAGTAGGGTTGGATGAGCAGTTCTTC CASRVGLDEQFF
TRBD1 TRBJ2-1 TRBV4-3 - TGCGCCAGCAGCCAAGACCTCGGACAGGGGGCTACTGAGCAGTTCTTC CASSQDLGQGATEQFF
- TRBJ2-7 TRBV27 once TGTGCCAGCAGCCGAGGACAGAGATTCTACGAGCAGTACTTC CASSRGQRFYEQYF
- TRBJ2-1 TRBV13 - TGTGCCAGCAGCTTGGACTCTGCTAATGAGCAGTTCTTC CASSLDSANEQFF